What follows are 10 T cell receptor beta chains derived from one specimen sequenced in a study of shared clonotypes between healthy human individuals. Data came from immunoSEQ multiplex PCR; TCRdb stores just in-frame clones and leaves some out. The sample holds around 720,000 clones, around three quarters seen once. The sequencing input was memory CD4+ T cells sorted from blood. Subset denoted: CD45RA-negative fraction. The receptors here all came from a woman between 25 and 40 years old in good health.

The DNA of the CDR3 is TGTGCCAGCAGGCCACCAGGGACCTATGGCTACACCTTC. This gives the protein CASRPPGTYGYTF. The chain employs TRBV6-5 and TRBJ1-2; D may be TRBD1 (5 bases). In germline, CDR1 is MNHEY, CDR2 SVGAGI. The CDR3 spans 13 residues. V shed 6 bases and J shed 4 bases, with 12 bases lying between them.

This chain uses TRBV5-4 with TRBJ2-3; D remains unclear. This CDR3 is built from 16 residues. Deletions cut 1 base from V and 0 bases from J, with 12 bases between. Germline lookup yields CDR1 SGHNT and CDR2 YYREEE (reference sequence). CDR3 amino acids: CASSLKLRPSTDTQYF. The CDR3 nucleotides are TGTGCCAGCAGCTTGAAGCTCCGTCCCAGCACAGATACGCAGTATTTT.

The table lists this clone with a count of one. The gene calls are TRBV2 and TRBJ2-1; 9 bases are a match to TRBD2. The ends lost 5 bases at V and 0 bases at J; junction bases unmatched: 2. The CDR3 is made up of 15 amino acids. The germline CDR1 and CDR2 sequences are SNHLY and FYNNEI. CDR3 nucleotides: TGTGCCAGCAGTCATAGCGGGAGCTCCTACAATGAGCAGTTCTTC. This codes for CASSHSGSSYNEQFF. Using reference TRBV2 and TRBJ2-1 for the parts outside the CDR3, the full variable domain is EPEVTQTPSHQVTQMGQEVILRCVPISNHLYFYWYRQILGQKVEFLVSFYNNEISEKSEIFDDQFSVERPDGSNFTLKIRSTKLEDSAMYFCASSHSGSSYNEQFFGPGTRLTVL.

CDR3 in DNA: TGTGCCAGCAGCTCGGTCGGCCAAACTCCGACAGATACGCAGTATTTT. Its translation is CASSSVGQTPTDTQYF. This chain links TRBV28 with TRBJ2-3; no firm D call. With 6 bases removed from V and 3 bases from J, the gap between germline ends came to 19 bases. Germline loops: CDR1 MDHEN, CDR2 SYDVKM. This CDR3 has 16 amino acids.

This sequence joins TRBV19 and TRBJ1-5; D is ambiguous. The V and J ends lost 3 bases and 7 bases respectively, with 10 bases between them. The length of the CDR3 is 13 residues. Germline CDR1 and CDR2: LNHDA and SQIVND (reference sequence). CDR3 loop: CASSIQVEQPQHF. The CDR3 DNA is TGTGCCAGTAGTATCCAGGTAGAACAGCCCCAGCATTTT.

In this sample, this clone turned up a few times. The CDR3 is CASSSRTSGSVAGELFF. CDR3 bases: TGCGCCAGCAGCTCCCGGACTAGCGGGAGTGTCGCCGGGGAGCTGTTTTTT. The chain combines TRBV5-1 with TRBJ2-2, with 13 bases fitting TRBD2. Germline V gene data show CDR1 as SGHRS and CDR2 as YFSETQ. The CDR3 loop spans 17 amino acids. With 3 bases clipped from V and 6 bases from J, the junction kept 8 bases outside the gene matches.

V usage is TRBV5-1 and J usage is TRBJ2-7; 7 bases match TRBD1. V dropped 5 bases and J dropped 1; count of bases not matched to a gene: 9. This CDR3 has 15 amino acids. Germline values: CDR1 SGHRS, CDR2 YFSETQ. CDR3 amino acids: CASSWDSVSSYEQYF. DNA of the CDR3: TGCGCCAGCAGTTGGGACAGCGTCTCATCCTACGAGCAGTACTTC.

This clone was observed once. The chain is built from TRBV5-1 and TRBJ2-5; possibly TRBD1 or TRBD2 for D (5 bases each). Germline assignment: CDR1 SGHRS and CDR2 YFSETQ. The CDR3 loop spans 14 amino acids. V was trimmed by 6 bases and J by 5 bases, leaving 17 bases between them. The CDR3 reads CASTRDGGPETQYF. In nucleotides, the CDR3 is TGCGCCAGCACGAGGGACGGCGGTCCGGAGACCCAGTACTTC.

This chain joins TRBV28 and TRBJ2-7; 10 bases map to TRBD2. V shed 6 bases and J 2 bases; nucleotides not matched to a gene: 7. The CDR3 length is 15 residues. Germline V CDR1 and CDR2: MDHEN, SYDVKM. The CDR3 region has the DNA TGTGCCAGCAGGAAAGGACTAGCGGATCCCTACGAGCAGTACTTC. Residues: CASRKGLADPYEQYF.

The chain links TRBV5-1 to TRBJ2-7, with TRBD1 as a possible D gene (6 bases). CDR1 is SGHRS and CDR2 is YFSETQ in the germline V gene. V lost 4 bases, J lost 3 bases, and 11 bases lay in between. This CDR3 is 13 amino acids long. DNA for the CDR3: TGCGCCAGCAGCCGGACAGCAAACTACGAGCAGTACTTC. Its protein is CASSRTANYEQYF.